This entry is about one T cell receptor (beta chain). No antigen is known for it. Germline CDR1 SGHVS, CDR2 FQNEAQ. The CDR3 has 15 amino acids. V shed 1 base and J 6 bases; nucleotides not matched to a gene: 3. Assay: immunoSEQ multiplex PCR; the TCRdb copy retains only in-frame clones and omits some. The table records under 200,000 clones, about nine tenths of them present only once. The data are from a study of cytomegalovirus exposure and HLA in healthy donors. Study findings and constraints: The TCR clusters that emerged in the first cohort tended, a later analysis found, to co-occur in the 120 or so validation repertoires. Reportedly, cytomegalovirus status was diagnosed with high sensitivity and specificity.

The chain employs TRBV7-8 and TRBJ2-1, with 10 bases identical to TRBD2. Sequencing input: PBMCs. This clonotype was obtained from a man aged 18 to 35 in good health and CMV-seropositive. The CDR3 region is CASSLEAGGPNEQFF. The CDR3 nucleotides are TGTGCCAGCAGCTTAGAAGCGGGAGGGCCCAATGAGCAGTTCTTC.